Each of the 4 T cell receptor beta chains below was sequenced from the same sample in a study of T-cell memory formation after mild COVID-19. TCRdb processed the 5' RACE reads anew with MiXCR; each CDR3 protein has one entry. Of some 150,000 distinct CDR3 sequences in the sample, under 25% are singletons; the top ten hold around 2%. Material: PBMCs or a T cell subset sorted from them (not recorded which). The receptors were sampled from an adult woman who had mild COVID-19 (a few samples of this study predate the infection). Cell type and time point are not known.

The chain is built from TRBV20-1 and TRBJ1-1; no clear D. Germline CDR1 DFQATT, CDR2 SNEGSKA (reference sequence). Trimming left V 6 bases short and J 5 bases short, with 7 bases between. The CDR3 runs 10 residues. CDR3 DNA: TGCAGTGCCAGTAAAACTGAAGCTTTCTTT. Translation gives CSASKTEAFF.

This clonotype was picked up a small number of times. The chain carries TRBV27 and TRBJ2-7; D may be TRBD1 (5 bases). Germline values: CDR1 MNHEY, CDR2 SMNVEV (reference sequence). Trimming removed 6 bases from V and 0 bases from J, with 6 bases in between. The CDR3 is 12 amino acids. Written as DNA, the CDR3 is TGTGCCAGCAGGGGGCTCTCCTACGAGCAGTACTTC. Its protein is CASRGLSYEQYF.

This clonotype was seen a handful of times. This chain connects TRBV5-6 to TRBJ2-1, with 12 bases lining up with TRBD2. The CDR3 spans 17 residues. Looked up from germline, CDR1 is SGHDT and CDR2 is YYEEEE. With 0 bases clipped from V and 7 bases from J, the junction kept 8 bases outside the gene matches. The CDR3 DNA reads as TGTGCCAGCAGCTTGGAGAGACTAGCGGGGGCGGGGAATGAGCAGTTCTTC. The encoded protein is CASSLERLAGAGNEQFF.

The chain carries TRBV5-1 and TRBJ2-3; possibly TRBD2 for D (7 bases). Germline loops: CDR1 SGHRS, CDR2 YFSETQ. V lost 5 bases, J lost 1 base, and 20 bases lay in between. This CDR3 is 17 amino acids long. Here the CDR3 DNA reads TGCGCCAGCAGAGGGGGGTTCACTAGCGTGGGCACAGATACGCAGTATTTT. This sequence encodes CASRGGFTSVGTDTQYF.